Shown below are 17 T cell receptor beta chains from a single sample sequenced in a study of Tregs in tolerant kidney transplant recipients. The repertoire was sequenced with immunoSEQ multiplex PCR; TCRdb's copy has only in-frame clones and lacks some. Among some 64,000 clones listed, 95% to 98% were seen once. Specimen: Tregs from blood, collected before the transplant. Receptors originate from a human donor who received a combined kidney and bone marrow transplant.

The genes are TRBV7-9 and TRBJ2-6; weak D call: TRBD1 (5 bases). CDR3 length: 14 amino acids. CDR1 SEHNR and CDR2 FQNEAQ come from the germline V gene (reference sequence). V lost 5 bases and J lost 2, with 7 bases in between. The DNA for the CDR3 is TGTGCCAGCAGCCGGACACCTGGGGCCAACGTCCTGACTTTC. Translation: CASSRTPGANVLTF.

This clone was observed a few times. This rearrangement joins TRBV19 to TRBJ1-1; no definite D call. CDR1 and CDR2 from the germline V gene are LNHDA and SQIVND (reference sequence). The CDR3 sequence is 15 residues long. V was shortened by 7 bases and J by 3 bases, with 18 bases between the two germline ends. CDR3 amino acids: CASTLGWRRDTEAFF. CDR3 nucleotides: TGTGCCAGTACCCTAGGATGGAGGAGGGACACTGAAGCTTTCTTT.

V usage is TRBV7-2 and J usage is TRBJ2-7, with TRBD2 matching over 8 bases. The CDR3 covers 17 residues. Per the germline V gene, CDR1 is SGHTA and CDR2 is FQGNSA. V was pared by 3 bases and J by 1 base, with 11 bases of the junction left unmatched. The CDR3: CASSFSPGGGGSYEQYF. Written as DNA, the CDR3 is TGTGCCAGCAGCTTTTCCCCCGGGGGGGGCGGGTCCTACGAGCAGTACTTC.

The chain uses TRBV19 and TRBJ2-2; D is undetermined. Deletions cut 5 bases from V and 3 bases from J, with 10 bases between. The CDR3 has 14 residues. From germline, CDR1 is LNHDA and CDR2 SQIVND (reference sequence). The CDR3 spells CASSQAFHTGELFF. The DNA of the CDR3 is TGTGCCAGTAGTCAGGCTTTTCACACCGGGGAGCTGTTTTTT.

The rearrangement links TRBV5-4 to TRBJ1-6; D ambiguous. V lost 1 base and J 8 bases, leaving 10 bases between the germline ends. CDR3 length equals 14 residues. CDR1 and CDR2 from the germline V gene are SGHNT and YYREEE (reference sequence). The CDR3 spells CASSLIASHSPLHF. The CDR3 DNA follows: TGTGCCAGCAGCTTGATAGCCTCCCATTCACCCCTCCACTTT.

This sequence joins TRBV28 and TRBJ1-2, with 8 bases lining up with TRBD1. Unmatched junction bases numbered 6, after V lost 8 bases and J lost 4 bases. The CDR3 is 13 residues long. Germline values: CDR1 MDHEN, CDR2 SYDVKM. Here the CDR3 reads CASGQGTSYGYTF. CDR3 in DNA: TGTGCCAGCGGACAGGGTACTAGCTATGGCTACACCTTC.

The chain employs TRBV29-1 and TRBJ2-5, with 9 bases identical to TRBD2. V lost 8 bases to trimming and J lost 5 bases; unmatched junction nucleotides: 6. Germline CDR1 SQVTM, CDR2 ANQGSEA. The CDR3 totals 12 residues. CDR3 protein: CSTGLARETQYF. The CDR3 coding sequence is TGCAGCACTGGACTAGCGCGGGAGACCCAGTACTTC.

The rearrangement links TRBV7-3 to TRBJ1-1, with D hard to call. CDR3 length equals 15 residues. Germline CDR1 reads SGHTA; CDR2 reads FQGTGA. The ends were cut back, 2 bases at V and 1 base at J, with 11 bases in the middle. CDR3 DNA sequence: TGTGCCAGCAGCTTAGATGTTTCAGGGAACACTGAAGCTTTCTTT. Protein product: CASSLDVSGNTEAFF.

CDR3 residues: CASSSTYEQYF. As DNA, the CDR3 is TGTGCCAGCAGTTCCACCTACGAGCAGTACTTC. The rearrangement links TRBV2 to TRBJ2-7; D gene unclear. Germline V CDR1 and CDR2: SNHLY, FYNNEI. The CDR3 sequence is 11 residues long. V was pared by 5 bases and J by 2 bases, with 4 bases between.

The rearrangement links TRBV9 to TRBJ2-7; D not resolved. Deletions cut 0 bases from V and 2 bases from J, with 9 bases between. The length of the CDR3 is 14 residues. Germline lookup yields CDR1 SGDLS and CDR2 YYNGEE. CDR3 region: CASSVAVSPYEQYF. Written as DNA, the CDR3 is TGTGCCAGCAGCGTAGCGGTATCCCCCTACGAGCAGTACTTC.

This clone was recorded only once. This rearrangement joins TRBV7-9 to TRBJ1-3; 10 bases agree with TRBD1. The CDR3 contains 14 residues. Trimming cost V 3 bases and J 10 bases; bases outside gene matches: 6. The germline V gene encodes CDR1 SEHNR and CDR2 FQNEAQ (reference sequence). The CDR3 here is CASSFTGQGTTIYF. In DNA form, the CDR3 reads TGTGCCAGCAGCTTCACGGGACAGGGGACTACCATATATTTT.

This clone showed up just once. V and J are TRBV4-3 and TRBJ2-1; 11 nucleotides agree with TRBD2. J gave up 6 bases and V 3 bases, and 4 bases lay outside the gene matches. The CDR3 is 15 residues long. Germline V gene sequence: CDR1 LGHNA, CDR2 YSLEER. The CDR3 loop reads CASSQGLAGGNEQFF. The DNA of the CDR3 is TGCGCCAGCAGCCAGGGGCTAGCGGGAGGCAATGAGCAGTTCTTC.

The V and J genes are TRBV7-2 and TRBJ1-2; D might be TRBD1 (5 bases). Looked up from germline, CDR1 is SGHTA and CDR2 is FQGNSA. V was cut by 5 bases and J by 3 bases, with 10 bases left in between. The CDR3 sequence is 13 residues long. The CDR3 protein is CASSPDSDYGYTF. CDR3 DNA: TGTGCCAGCAGCCCCGACAGCGACTATGGCTACACCTTC. Supplemented by reference TRBV7-2 and TRBJ1-2, the full variable domain reads GAGVSQSPSNKVTEKGKDVELRCDPISGHTALYWYRQSLGQGLEFLIYFQGNSAPDKSGLPSDRFSAERTGGSVSTLTIQRTQQEDSAVYLCASSPDSDYGYTFGSGTRLTVV.

The rearrangement uses TRBV5-6 and TRBJ1-2, with D possibly matching TRBD1 (6 bases). The V gene lost 3 bases and the J gene lost 6 bases, with 18 bases spanning the gap. Germline V gene data show CDR1 as SGHDT and CDR2 as YYEEEE. The CDR3 has 15 residues. The CDR3 DNA sequence: TGTGCCAGCAGCTGGGGGCTCCTTCTCCCGGATGGCTACACCTTC. The encoded protein is CASSWGLLLPDGYTF.

CDR3 DNA: TGTGCCAGTAGGACTAGCTCTGCAGATACGCAGTATTTT. This translates into CASRTSSADTQYF. The V gene is TRBV19, the J gene TRBJ2-3; 7 positions agree with TRBD2. The CDR3 length is 13 residues. V gave up 6 bases and J gave up 4 bases; unmatched junction bases: 4. Germline assignment: CDR1 LNHDA and CDR2 SQIVND (reference sequence).

This clone came up a few times. Other DNA sequences in the same sample also yield this CDR3. V usage is TRBV5-1 and J usage is TRBJ2-4, with TRBD2 identical over 11 bases. The junction had 5 bases not matched to a gene; V was cut back by 3 bases and J by 6 bases. The CDR3 sequence is 15 residues long. From germline, CDR1 is SGHRS and CDR2 YFSETQ. CDR3 nucleotide sequence: TGCGCCAGCAGCTGGTTAGCGGGAGGGCTAAACATTCAGTACTTC. It specifies CASSWLAGGLNIQYF.

This chain joins TRBV19 and TRBJ1-2; 7 bases line up with TRBD1. CDR3 length equals 16 residues. From germline, CDR1 is LNHDA and CDR2 SQIVND (reference sequence). The V segment lost 7 bases and the J segment 1 base; nucleotides outside the gene matches: 12. CDR3 DNA sequence: TGTGCCAGTACGGTGGGTCTGGACAGGAGTAACTATGGCTACACCTTC. It is translated as CASTVGLDRSNYGYTF.